This note documents a single TCR beta chain sequence. Which antigen it targets is not known. Base qualities are not recorded, but no much larger clone differs from it by a single base. The data are from a study of cytomegalovirus exposure and HLA in healthy donors (dated by TCRdb to 2015 to 2018). The study in broad terms: An earlier analysis of about 530 of the donors reported 276 Gb of sequence data and 117 million unique TCR beta sequences obtained from approximately 180 million T cells. The study aimed to test whether cataloging public T cell receptors could reveal signatures of past pathogen exposure. Among almost 400 genotyped donors of the cohort, an average of roughly 240,000 unique TCR beta nucleotide sequences were sequenced per donor, approximately 20% of them non-productive. Rather than using new phenotypic data, the later analysis identified candidate immune exposures from TCR beta sequences and from how often those sequences occurred across donors. HLA typing covered class I and class II loci at four-digit resolution. All discovery cohort repertoires had been generated using a single sequencing platform. To decide whether each TCR beta V gene segment behaved as functional or pseudogenic, an earlier analysis of over 500 of the donors relied on high-throughput TCR beta sequencing. The genetic ancestry cluster associated with self-reported Caucasian donors included around four fifths of the roughly 400 genotyped donors. Typing coverage varied by locus: about 620-630 donors for A, B, C, DRB1 and DQB1; under 550 for DQA1; approximately 610 for DPA1; roughly 470 for DPB1. Because of strong linkage in the cohort, 5 or 6 DR-DQ haplotypes were treated as single units for association and clustering. An early release covering roughly 640 HLA-typed donors comprised 250 to 350 gigabases of sequencing data and 65 million to 100 million unique TCR sequences. A later genetic analysis took genome-wide SNP genotypes for 398 of the 666 donors and used that subset as a discovery cohort. Donor age, sex, ethnicity and CMV serostatus were compiled together with the repertoire data. High-throughput TCR immunosequencing, statistical association of individual TCRs with disease status, and machine learning were combined to predict cytomegalovirus infection status. The study used immunosequencing to profile the T cell repertoires of approximately 650 subjects and linked those repertoires to cytomegalovirus serostatus. A separate validation cohort of roughly 130 different subjects was used in addition to the 666-subject first cohort. A later analysis re-examined previously published TCR beta repertoires from about 670 donors and added high-resolution HLA genotyping to investigate patterns of TCR occurrence. The study at large found these results: The classifier was reported to diagnose cytomegalovirus status with high specificity and sensitivity in both the original cohort and the validation cohort. A later analysis found that TCR association rates varied across HLA loci, with DRB1 alleles showing the most associated TCRs and HLA-C alleles the fewest. A later analysis found that HLA-associated TCR beta chains were more clonally expanded and had lower generation probabilities than equally common non-associated chains. The study listed around 160 TCR beta chains as associated with cytomegalovirus. CMV serostatus was the only immune exposure information available for the cohort. According to a later analysis, parvovirus B19, influenza, CMV and Epstein-Barr virus appeared linked to several top co-occurrence clusters. Because counts were too low, 15 or so rarely observed V segments, including chromosome 9 orphons, were excluded from the earlier analysis of about 500 of the donors. Correlated functional status among segregating V segments might be attributable to linkage disequilibrium, but an unknown experimental factor could not be ruled out. In vitro tests confirmed that three of the cytomegalovirus-associated TCR beta chains recognize cytomegalovirus antigens. A later analysis associated about 17,000 TCR beta sequences with specific HLA alleles at a false discovery rate of 0.05. A further reported finding was that TCR beta sequences accurately predicted the HLA-A and HLA-B alleles for most subjects in the first cohort. Across donors, most TCR sequences were observed very rarely, whereas some public TCRs were present in many individuals. A cluster of highly shared sequence variants was judged likely to be a technical artifact of the sequencing pipeline. According to a later analysis, most CMV-associated TCR beta chains appeared to be HLA-restricted, and the HLA associations seemed to be driven largely by CMV exposure. HLA typing was unavailable for some donors at each locus, so association tests used only the typed subset. A later genetic analysis associated a missense DCLRE1C variant with V-gene and J-gene trimming of TCR beta chains, and an independent cohort replicated the association. According to a later genetic analysis, donors in an Asian-associated ancestry cluster had fewer N-insertions in productive TCRs than the approximately 690-donor mean. The presence/absence analyses assumed that sequencing depth was roughly uniform across donors, and that assumption may not be true. According to the authors, the approach could potentially be generalized to other disease states and immunological phenotypes. Broadly in line with IMGT annotations, most TCR beta V segments showed up in productive rearrangements about 87% or about 30% of the time in an earlier analysis of roughly 590 of the donors. Strong co-occurrence of HLA alleles, especially DR and DQ, made assigning TCR associations to individual alleles difficult. In this cohort, only TCR beta chains were sequenced, and detectable features were limited by the absence of alpha or paired-chain data.

Library preparation was by the immunoSEQ multiplex PCR assay. The multiplex PCR relied on a mix of 60 forward primers for TCR Vbeta segments and 13 reverse primers for TCR Jbeta segments. A multiplex PCR assay on genomic DNA amplified the CDR3 region of rearranged TCR beta genes. The amplified TCR beta libraries were sequenced on the Illumina HiSeq System as 87-base-pair reads. Per the original workflow: Across the 700 or so repertoires, a later analysis counted approximately 75 million unique TCR beta chains, about 10 million of which were shared by at least two donors. Raw reads were error-corrected and collapsed into unique sequences by a nearest-neighbor algorithm in which closely related sequences were merged to remove PCR and sequencing errors. Alignment of CDR3 sequences to IMGT reference sequences was used to assign V, D and J gene segments. For a sequence to be retained, a match of at least six nucleotides was required to both a V gene segment and a J gene segment. Rearrangements were classified as productive when the CDR3 lacked stop codons and remained in frame with V and J, and all other rearrangements were classified as non-productive. CDR3 was defined by IMGT convention, running from the second conserved V-encoded cysteine to the conserved J-encoded phenylalanine. The earlier analysis of approximately 500 of the donors excluded sequences that lacked an unambiguous match to a single V gene segment. In an earlier analysis of approximately 610 of the donors, V segments were called functional above 56.7% productive rearrangements and were called segregating when the between-donor standard deviation exceeded 5%. To diagnose cytomegalovirus status from the catalog of TCR beta chain sequences, a statistical classification framework was built. V and J gene assignment, in a later analysis, came from comparing TCR nucleotide sequences with IMGT/GENE-DB human TR gene sequences. Using the TCRdist pipeline, a later analysis assigned CDR3 sequences along with most-parsimonious VDJ recombination scenarios. In a later analysis, each TCR beta chain was defined by its CDR3 amino acid sequence together with its V-gene family, and reads without a unique V-gene family were excluded. In a later analysis, approximately 590 highly shared, low-generation-probability nucleotide sequences were removed to address suspected cross-contamination and a sequencing artifact. For each public chain, a later analysis derived a clonal expansion index from normalized ranks of inferred template counts within each repertoire. A later analysis computed generation probabilities with a VDJ recombination model fitted to out-of-frame rearrangements, and checked the results against IGoR. Hypergeometric tests were used in a later analysis to score TCR-TCR, TCR-HLA and TCR-CMV co-occurrence, with a repertoire-size bias correction applied to the TCR pairs. A later analysis estimated false discovery rates by permuting HLA or CMV assignments 20 times. In a later analysis, co-occurring TCRs were grouped using DBSCAN, with TCRdist sequence similarity added in when clustering inside HLA-allele-positive subsets. For co-occurrence clustering, repertoires with fewer than 30,000 or more than 120,000 public chains were excluded, along with five repertoires with anomalous nucleotide sharing. TCRdb stores this immuneACCESS table with in-frame sequences only. Part of the clones is absent; in the studies checked, under half of the shortfall reflects unresolved V genes, and no reason is known for the rest. Clone size and V and J calls were adopted from that table, with D and trimming inferred from the DNA. The sample table contains about 170,000 clones; only one count was recorded for around 80% of them. Clones ranked in the top ten supply approximately 2.2% of the sample.

The cohort consisted of 650 to 850 healthy bone marrow donors. At the time of sampling, every cohort member was nominally healthy, though immune exposures that went unrecorded were likely present. The donor was CMV seronegative and was included in the group of several hundred seronegative cohort members. Each donor provided a peripheral blood sample, and peripheral blood mononuclear cells were used for TCR beta sequencing. The Qiagen DNeasy Blood Extraction Kit was used to extract genomic DNA from the blood cell samples. The source material was PBMCs. The source of this sequence is a male donor in good health and CMV-seronegative.

The CDR3 reads CASSFGWLAGAPGATGELFF. The sequence in DNA is TGCGCCAGCAGCTTCGGATGGCTAGCGGGGGCTCCGGGTGCCACCGGGGAGCTGTTTTTT. Recombination joined TRBV5-1 with TRBJ2-2, and TRBD2 matches 10 of the central bases. At the junction V is shortened by 2 bases and J by 4 bases; bases outside the gene matches: 17. Including the terminal cysteine and phenylalanine, the CDR3 comprises 20 residues. The entry retains the CDR3 DNA only, 60 bases that are in frame from base 1. From a lookup of the germline V gene, CDR1 and CDR2 are SGHRS and YFSETQ.